These 31 T cell receptor beta chains came from one sample sequenced in a study of blood T cell repertoires in COVID-19. Assay used: immunoSEQ multiplex PCR; TCRdb lists only in-frame clones, some missing. The top ten hold about 6% of the sample, which has approximately 150,000 clones, more than 75% seen once. The specimen was peripheral blood. These receptors were obtained from a man older than 75 with acute or convalescent COVID-19.

The chain recombines TRBV7-2 with TRBJ1-2, with 9 bases lining up with TRBD1. CDR1 is SGHTA, CDR2 FQGNSA, per germline. The trim removed 5 bases at V and 2 bases at J, leaving 3 bases unmatched. CDR3 length: 14 amino acids. CDR3 DNA: TGTGCCAGCAGCGACACAGGGGGCAACTATGGCTACACCTTC. Translation: CASSDTGGNYGYTF.

The chain's CDR3 is CASSLFRQGGPGELFF. The CDR3 nucleotides read TGTGCCAGCAGTTTATTTAGACAGGGGGGTCCCGGGGAGCTGTTTTTT. V is TRBV28 and J is TRBJ2-2; the match to TRBD1 covers 9 bases. The CDR3 is made up of 16 amino acids. V lost 1 base to trimming and J lost 6 bases; unmatched junction nucleotides: 6. Germline CDR1 MDHEN, CDR2 SYDVKM.

The rearrangement uses TRBV12-3 or TRBV12-4 and TRBJ1-2; no reliable D call. CDR3 length: 13 amino acids. V was clipped by 6 bases and J by 4 bases, with 12 bases between them. The CDR3 loop is CASSQEGIYGYTF. The CDR3 DNA sequence: TGTGCCAGCAGCCAGGAGGGCATCTATGGCTACACCTTC.

The chain couples TRBV3-1 (or the pseudogene TRBV3-2) to TRBJ2-1, with D tentatively TRBD2 (6 bases). V lost 8 bases and J lost 6, with 14 bases in between. CDR3 length equals 13 residues. Germline V gene data show CDR1 as LGHDT and CDR2 as YNNKEL (reference sequence). The CDR3 region is CASSVAVTNEQFF. CDR3 DNA sequence: TGTGCCAGCTCTGTAGCGGTAACCAATGAGCAGTTCTTC.

The sample holds one count of this clone. The chain uses TRBV19 and TRBJ2-5; D gene ambiguous. Between the trimmed V and J ends, which lost 1 base and 2 bases, there was a span of 14 bases. The CDR3 consists of 16 residues. Germline lookup yields CDR1 LNHDA and CDR2 SQIVND (reference sequence). CDR3 loop: CASSIGPGEGQETQYF. The CDR3 DNA reads as TGTGCCAGTAGTATAGGTCCGGGTGAAGGTCAAGAGACCCAGTACTTC.

V is TRBV7-2 and J is TRBJ1-2; TRBD1 agrees at 9 bases. The V gene end was trimmed by 5 bases and the J gene end by 3 bases; junction bases not matched to a gene: 7. This CDR3 has 15 residues. Germline V gene data show CDR1 as SGHTA and CDR2 as FQGNSA. In nucleotides, the CDR3 is TGTGCCAGCAGCCTGGACAGGGGAGATTACTATGGCTACACCTTC. This sequence encodes CASSLDRGDYYGYTF.

This clone was seen a handful of times. This chain's CDR3 is CASSRIAGVTGELFF. Here the CDR3 DNA reads TGTGCCAGCAGCCGGATAGCGGGAGTCACCGGGGAGCTGTTTTTT. The chain employs TRBV27 and TRBJ2-2, with 9 positions matching TRBD2. The CDR3 covers 15 residues. Per the germline V gene, CDR1 is MNHEY and CDR2 is SMNVEV (reference sequence). Trimming cost V 6 bases and J 4 bases; bases outside gene matches: 6.

Only one count was recorded for this clone. The chain joins TRBV2 to TRBJ2-1; D call uncertain. Germline CDR1 is SNHLY and CDR2 is FYNNEI. V was cut by 0 bases and J by 4 bases, with 7 bases left in between. The CDR3 is 14 residues long. This CDR3 is CASSEATEYNEQFF. CDR3 coding DNA: TGTGCCAGCAGTGAAGCTACAGAGTACAATGAGCAGTTCTTC.

This clone occurred once. The V call is TRBV7-8, the J call TRBJ2-7, with TRBD1 matching 9 bases. J lost 4 bases, V lost 5 bases, and 6 bases had no gene match. This CDR3 has 14 amino acids. CDR1 is SGHVS, CDR2 FQNEAQ, per germline. CDR3 region: CASSKTGGQYEQYF. CDR3 nucleotide sequence: TGTGCCAGCAGCAAGACAGGGGGGCAGTACGAGCAGTACTTC.

J is TRBJ1-2 and V is TRBV19; D not resolved. CDR3 length: 18 residues. Germline CDR1 and CDR2: LNHDA and SQIVND (reference sequence). Trimming took 6 bases from V and 5 from J, leaving 28 bases between them. The CDR3 DNA sequence: TGTGCCAGTAGCCGACGGATAAATTCTCCCGGGTCATCATATGGCTACACCTTC. Its translation is CASSRRINSPGSSYGYTF.

The CDR3 is CASSPRTGGSYNEQFF. CDR3 sequence (DNA): TGTGCCAGCAGCCCGCGGACAGGGGGCTCCTACAATGAGCAGTTCTTC. V usage is TRBV11-3 and J usage is TRBJ2-1; 10 nucleotides line up with TRBD1. Germline V CDR1 and CDR2: SGHNT, YENEEA. V lost 5 bases, J lost 0 bases, and 4 bases stayed unmatched. This CDR3 is built from 16 residues.

The V and J genes are TRBV27 and TRBJ2-7, with 7 bases fitting TRBD1. Looked up from germline, CDR1 is MNHEY and CDR2 is SMNVEV (reference sequence). The CDR3 runs 13 residues. V trimming: 5 bases; J trimming: 3 bases; junction bases outside the gene matches: 4. This CDR3 reads CASSPTGDYEQYF. CDR3 coding DNA: TGTGCCAGCAGTCCTACAGGGGACTACGAGCAGTACTTC.

The chain has TRBV19 and TRBJ2-1; TRBD2 agrees at 10 bases. There are 17 residues in the CDR3. Germline CDR1 is LNHDA and CDR2 is SQIVND (reference sequence). The V and J ends lost 1 base and 4 bases, in that order; junction bases with no gene match: 7. In nucleotides, the CDR3 is TGTGCCAGTAGTATAGGCCCGTCTAGCGGGGGTTACAATGAGCAGTTCTTC. Protein: CASSIGPSSGGYNEQFF.

A remark on this clone: Different DNA sequences within this sample yield the same CDR3. This rearrangement joins TRBV18 to TRBJ1-5; D remains unclear. The germline gives CDR1 KGHSH, CDR2 LQKENI. CDR3 length: 13 residues. V dropped 2 bases and J dropped 5 bases, with 7 bases sitting between them. CDR3 loop: CASSPAGDQPQHF. The CDR3 DNA is TGTGCCAGCTCACCAGCCGGGGATCAGCCCCAGCATTTT. The full variable domain, with the rest looked up from reference TRBV18 and TRBJ1-5, is NAGVMQNPRHLVRRRGQEARLRCSPMKGHSHVYWYRQLPEEGLKFMVYLQKENIIDESGMPKERFSAEFPKEGPSILRIQQVVRGDSAAYFCASSPAGDQPQHFGDGTRLSIL.

The chain couples TRBV27 to TRBJ1-2, with D unclear. CDR1 is MNHEY and CDR2 is SMNVEV in the germline V gene (reference sequence). The CDR3 is 12 amino acids. Trimming stripped 6 bases from V and 8 bases from J, with 13 bases between. The CDR3 sequence: CASSSRSGGYTF. DNA of the CDR3: TGTGCCAGCAGCTCTAGGAGTGGCGGCTACACCTTC.

This chain links TRBV2 with TRBJ1-1; D uncertain. The germline V and J ends were trimmed by 2 bases and 4 bases, with 8 bases remaining between them. Germline V gene lookup returns CDR1 SNHLY and CDR2 FYNNEI. The CDR3 is made up of 13 amino acids. CDR3 amino acids: CASSERVGTEAFF. CDR3 bases: TGTGCCAGCAGTGAACGGGTGGGCACTGAAGCTTTCTTT.

The chain links TRBV9 to TRBJ1-1; 8 bases fit TRBD1. Germline V lookup: CDR1 SGDLS, CDR2 YYNGEE. V gave up 4 bases and J gave up 0 bases; unmatched junction bases: 5. The CDR3 totals 15 residues. The CDR3 reads CASSKRQGMNTEAFF. In DNA form, the CDR3 reads TGTGCCAGCAGCAAACGACAGGGGATGAACACTGAAGCTTTCTTT.

The gene calls are TRBV6-5 and TRBJ2-6; TRBD1 agrees at 8 bases. Germline values: CDR1 MNHEY, CDR2 SVGAGI. The junction had 3 bases not matched to a gene; V was cut back by 6 bases and J by 2 bases. CDR3 size: 15 residues. The CDR3 DNA sequence: TGTGCCAGCAGCGGACAGGGCCCTGGGGCCAACGTCCTGACTTTC. This codes for CASSGQGPGANVLTF.

The chain has TRBV5-1 and TRBJ2-1; D gene ambiguous. The CDR3 has 16 amino acids. Trimming removed 6 bases from V and 1 base from J, with 17 bases in between. Germline V gene sequence: CDR1 SGHRS, CDR2 YFSETQ. CDR3 region: CASTLEYGSSYNEQFF. The CDR3 nucleotides read TGCGCCAGCACGCTAGAATACGGTTCTTCCTACAATGAGCAGTTCTTC.

This rearrangement joins TRBV10-3 to TRBJ2-7; 8 bases match TRBD2. The CDR3 runs to 13 residues. V shed 2 bases, J shed 6 bases, and the junction held 3 bases outside the gene matches. Germline V gene lookup returns CDR1 ENHRY and CDR2 SYGVKD. The CDR3 DNA follows: TGTGCCATCAGTGAGCGGGAGGGTCGCGAGCAGTACTTC. Amino acid sequence: CAISEREGREQYF.

V and J are TRBV5-1 and TRBJ1-1; D possibly corresponds to TRBD1 (6 bases). Per germline, CDR1 SGHRS and CDR2 YFSETQ. This CDR3 comprises 14 residues. Trimming shortened V by 4 bases and J by 1 base, and 11 bases separated the two germline ends. In DNA form, the CDR3 reads TGCGCCAGCAGCCCGGGACACCCGAACACTGAAGCTTTCTTT. Amino acids: CASSPGHPNTEAFF.

The chain links TRBV5-1 to TRBJ2-2; 10 bases are shared with TRBD1. CDR1 is SGHRS and CDR2 is YFSETQ in the germline V gene. V gave up 0 bases and J gave up 7 bases; unmatched junction bases: 9. The CDR3 length is 17 residues. CDR3 coding DNA: TGCGCCAGCAGCTTGGAGTTGGGACAGGGGTCAAACGGGGAGCTGTTTTTT. This sequence encodes CASSLELGQGSNGELFF.

V gene TRBV27 combines with J gene TRBJ2-1; a possible D gene is TRBD1 (6 bases). CDR1 and CDR2 (germline): MNHEY, SMNVEV (reference sequence). This CDR3 contains 14 residues. The V end was cut by 8 bases, the J end by 5 bases, with 16 bases between. The CDR3 DNA sequence: TGTGCCAGCGCCCCCTCCGGACAGCACAATGAGCAGTTCTTC. As protein: CASAPSGQHNEQFF.

The J gene is TRBJ2-2, the V gene TRBV3-1 (or the pseudogene TRBV3-2), with 11 positions matching TRBD2. CDR1 is LGHDT, CDR2 YNNKEL, per germline (reference sequence). The CDR3 loop spans 16 amino acids. V lost 6 bases and J lost 7; bases outside the gene matches: 10. The DNA for the CDR3 is TGTGCCAGCAGTGATGGACTAGCGGGCATAGGCGGGGAGCTGTTTTTT. This translates into CASSDGLAGIGGELFF.

The chain carries TRBV18 and TRBJ2-7, with 9 positions matching TRBD1. The V gene's germline CDR1 is KGHSH and CDR2 LQKENI. V lost 3 bases, J lost 5 bases, and 8 bases stayed unmatched. The CDR3 runs to 15 residues. CDR3 sequence reads: CASSPGQGIVDEQYF. CDR3 in DNA: TGTGCCAGCTCACCGGGACAGGGAATAGTCGACGAGCAGTACTTC.

This clone is a singleton in its sample. The V call is TRBV5-1, the J call TRBJ1-6, with no clear D. CDR3 length equals 16 residues. Germline V lookup: CDR1 SGHRS, CDR2 YFSETQ. Trimming removed 0 bases from V and 2 bases from J, with 9 bases in between. CDR3 coding DNA: TGCGCCAGCAGCTTGGAGCAGACTACCTATAATTCACCCCTCCACTTT. Residues: CASSLEQTTYNSPLHF.

The rearrangement joins TRBV7-6 to TRBJ2-5; 8 bases line up with TRBD2. Trimming cost V 4 bases and J 4 bases; bases outside gene matches: 11. The CDR3 is 16 residues long. Germline V CDR1 and CDR2: SGHVS, FNYEAQ. CDR3 sequence: CASSSYIAGNLETQYF. The CDR3 region has the DNA TGTGCCAGCAGCTCCTACATAGCGGGAAACTTAGAGACCCAGTACTTC.

The chain is built from TRBV19 and TRBJ1-5, with D uncertain. The V gene lost 7 bases and the J gene lost 3 bases, with 16 bases spanning the gap. CDR3 length: 15 amino acids. Per germline, CDR1 LNHDA and CDR2 SQIVND (reference sequence). CDR3 DNA: TGTGCCAGTACCGACGCCGGGGATTTCAATCAGCCCCAGCATTTT. Its protein is CASTDAGDFNQPQHF.

This chain uses TRBV4-1 with TRBJ2-2; 9 bases are a match to TRBD2. This CDR3 comprises 17 residues. Germline-derived CDR1 and CDR2 are MGHRA and YSYEKL. V was clipped by 4 bases and J by 3 bases; unmatched bases: 9. CDR3 residues: CASSPRDGTSYTGELFF. CDR3 nucleotide sequence: TGCGCCAGCAGCCCTCGTGACGGGACTAGCTACACCGGGGAGCTGTTTTTT.

The rearrangement uses TRBV5-5 and TRBJ1-6; D gene uncertain. CDR3 length: 15 amino acids. Germline CDR1 is SGHKS and CDR2 is YYEKEE (reference sequence). The V end lost 5 bases, the J end lost 5 bases, and 14 bases lay between the germline ends. The CDR3: CASRSNRANNSPLHF. In DNA form, the CDR3 reads TGTGCCAGCAGATCAAACAGAGCCAATAATTCACCCCTCCACTTT.

The V call is TRBV28, the J call TRBJ2-3; TRBD2 aligns across 9 bases. This CDR3 region has 15 residues. Germline assignment: CDR1 MDHEN and CDR2 SYDVKM. Germline trimming cut 5 bases from V and 2 bases from J; bases unmatched to any gene: 5. The CDR3 sequence: CASSLAGRPTDTQYF. The CDR3 region has the DNA TGTGCCAGCAGTCTAGCGGGGCGCCCCACAGATACGCAGTATTTT.